This T cell receptor beta chain stems from a study of T-cell reconstitution after alpha-beta-depleted transplantation in children. A TCRbeta library incorporating unique molecular identifiers was prepared. TCRdb reanalysed the PCR reads using MiXCR and keeps one entry per CDR3 protein. The sample consists of some 520,000 distinct CDR3 sequences, 32% of them appearing once. Trimming removed 3 bases at V and 0 bases at J, with 15 bases between. CDR3 size: 17 residues. This clonotype was obtained from a human donor who donated a stem cell graft to a child with aplastic anemia. This chain uses TRBV12-3 or TRBV12-4 with TRBJ1-5; D is possibly TRBD1 (5 bases). The sequencing here drew on PBMCs from the stem cell graft donor, taken from the stem cell graft. The CDR3 region is CASSLRSGGTSNQPQHF. In DNA, the CDR3 is TGTGCCAGCAGTTTGAGAAGCGGTGGGACTAGCAATCAGCCCCAGCATTTT.